These 32 T cell receptor beta chains were sequenced from one sample in a study of blood T cell repertoires in COVID-19. TCRdb's copy holds only in-frame clones and misses some; the assay was immunoSEQ multiplex PCR. The data contain 45,000 or so clones, around nine tenths of them singletons. Specimen: peripheral blood. The source of these receptors is a man aged 35 to 55 with COVID-19, enrolled during active disease.

The chain carries TRBV19 and TRBJ1-1; D may be TRBD1 (6 bases). From germline, CDR1 is LNHDA and CDR2 SQIVND (reference sequence). V lost 4 bases to trimming and J lost 4 bases, with 13 bases between them. This CDR3 is 14 amino acids long. Written as DNA, the CDR3 is TGTGCCAGTAGTACAGGGGCCGTGAGCACTGAAGCTTTCTTT. Protein sequence: CASSTGAVSTEAFF.

V is TRBV29-1 and J is TRBJ2-7, with D tentatively TRBD1 (6 bases). Looked up from germline, CDR1 is SQVTM and CDR2 is ANQGSEA. This CDR3 has 12 amino acids. V was shortened by 6 bases and J by 0 bases, with 9 bases between the two germline ends. CDR3 DNA sequence: TGCAGCGTCGAGGACAGCTCCTACGAGCAGTACTTC. Translated, it gives CSVEDSSYEQYF.

The genes are TRBV10-2 and TRBJ2-1, with D unresolved. The CDR3 is 16 amino acids. V lost 4 bases and J lost 0, with 13 bases in between. CDR1 and CDR2 (germline): WSHSY, SAAADI. DNA for the CDR3: TGCGCCAGCAGTGTATCATCTGGGCCCTCCTACAATGAGCAGTTCTTC. Translating gives CASSVSSGPSYNEQFF.

The chain uses TRBV7-6 and TRBJ1-1; D is possibly TRBD1 (5 bases). Trimming left V 0 bases short and J 3 bases short, with 14 bases between. The germline gives CDR1 SGHVS, CDR2 FNYEAQ. There are 16 residues in the CDR3. DNA for the CDR3: TGTGCCAGCAGCTTAGCGCCGGGTGACAGTTACACTGAAGCTTTCTTT. Amino acids: CASSLAPGDSYTEAFF.

The CDR3, as DNA: TGCGCCAGCAGCAACGGACTAGCGGGAGGCCAAAACATTCAGTACTTC. Encoded protein: CASSNGLAGGQNIQYF. The V and J genes are TRBV10-2 and TRBJ2-4, with 14 bases identical to TRBD2. The junction had 6 bases not matched to a gene; V was cut back by 6 bases and J by 5 bases. CDR3 length: 16 amino acids. Germline CDR1 and CDR2: WSHSY and SAAADI.

The chain recombines TRBV5-1 with TRBJ1-1; D might be TRBD1 (6 bases). CDR1 and CDR2 from the germline V gene are SGHRS and YFSETQ. This CDR3 is 13 amino acids long. With 0 bases removed from V and 6 bases from J, the gap between germline ends came to 9 bases. The CDR3 DNA follows: TGCGCCAGCAGCTTGGGACAGGTCTCTGAAGCTTTCTTT. As protein: CASSLGQVSEAFF.

The chain carries TRBV2 and TRBJ1-1; possible D gene TRBD1, 5 bases. In germline, CDR1 is SNHLY, CDR2 FYNNEI. This CDR3 comprises 11 residues. The ends were cut back, 8 bases at V and 11 bases at J, with 15 bases in the middle. In DNA form, the CDR3 reads TGTGCCAGCGAACAGGTGTCTGGTGCTTTCTTT. It yields the protein CASEQVSGAFF.

The V call is TRBV9, the J call TRBJ1-2, with D perhaps matching TRBD1 (6 bases). The CDR3 is 16 residues long. V lost 3 bases and J lost 7, with 22 bases in between. Germline CDR1 and CDR2: SGDLS and YYNGEE. The CDR3 nucleotides read TGTGCCAGCAGCGACCCCCGGGCGGGTCGAGGGGGTGGCTACACCTTC. Translation gives CASSDPRAGRGGGYTF.

This chain joins TRBV2 and TRBJ2-2; the D gene is possibly TRBD1 (5 bases). The V and J ends lost 8 bases and 0 bases respectively, with 10 bases between them. The CDR3 covers 14 residues. Germline CDR1 is SNHLY and CDR2 is FYNNEI. CDR3: CASQLGPNTGELFF. The CDR3 nucleotides are TGTGCCAGCCAGCTGGGGCCGAACACCGGGGAGCTGTTTTTT.

This clone appeared a few times. This chain connects TRBV4-1 to TRBJ1-6; D not resolved. V lost 4 bases and J lost 2, with 9 bases in between. The CDR3 loop spans 15 amino acids. Germline V gene sequence: CDR1 MGHRA, CDR2 YSYEKL. The CDR3 spells CASSLSLTYNSPLHF. DNA of the CDR3: TGCGCCAGCAGCCTCAGTCTTACCTATAATTCACCCCTCCACTTT.

The rearrangement joins TRBV7-2 to TRBJ2-7; D gene unclear. Looked up from germline, CDR1 is SGHTA and CDR2 is FQGNSA. This CDR3 is built from 13 residues. V shed 2 bases and J shed 7 bases, with 12 bases lying between them. DNA for the CDR3: TGTGCCAGCAGCTTATCTCGGGTTTGGGAGCAGTACTTC. Its protein is CASSLSRVWEQYF.

V usage is TRBV28 and J usage is TRBJ1-1; 10 nucleotides match TRBD1. Germline V gives CDR1 MDHEN, CDR2 SYDVKM. V gave up 5 bases and J gave up 2 bases; unmatched junction bases: 8. This CDR3 comprises 16 residues. The CDR3 region has the DNA TGTGCCAGCAGTCCCGCCGGGACAGGGGAAAACACTGAAGCTTTCTTT. Amino acid sequence: CASSPAGTGENTEAFF.

The chain employs TRBV28 and TRBJ2-7; 14 nucleotides agree with TRBD2. Per the germline V gene, CDR1 is MDHEN and CDR2 is SYDVKM. The CDR3 has 15 amino acids. Losses at the gene ends were 6 bases for V and 4 bases for J; bases not matched to a gene: 5. CDR3 sequence reads: CASSGRTSGRYEQYF. As DNA, the CDR3 is TGTGCCAGCAGCGGAAGGACTAGCGGGAGGTACGAGCAGTACTTC. The whole variable domain, remainder taken from reference TRBV28 and TRBJ2-7, is DVKVTQSSRYLVKRTGEKVFLECVQDMDHENMFWYRQDPGLGLRLIYFSYDVKMKEKGDIPEGYSVSREKKERFSLILESASTNQTSMYLCASSGRTSGRYEQYFGPGTRLTVT.

The gene calls are TRBV19 and TRBJ2-3, with 12 bases that match TRBD2. Trimming took 6 bases from V and 1 from J; bases not matched to a gene: 5. The CDR3 is 16 amino acids. The germline V gene has CDR1 LNHDA and CDR2 SQIVND (reference sequence). CDR3 DNA: TGTGCCAGTAGCCGGACTAGCGGGGCTGGCACAGATACGCAGTATTTT. Amino acid sequence: CASSRTSGAGTDTQYF. Full variable domain (outside the CDR3, taken from reference TRBV19 and TRBJ2-3): DGGITQSPKYLFRKEGQNVTLSCEQNLNHDAMYWYRQDPGQGLRLIYYSQIVNDFQKGDIAEGYSVSREKKESFPLTVTSAQKNPTAFYLCASSRTSGAGTDTQYFGPGTRLTVL.

The chain is built from TRBV5-8 and TRBJ2-3, with 8 bases lining up with TRBD2. The germline gives CDR1 SGHTS, CDR2 YDEGEE. The CDR3 covers 18 residues. The V gene end was trimmed by 0 bases and the J gene end by 4 bases; junction bases not matched to a gene: 13. CDR3 in DNA: TGTGCCAGCAGCTTGGGGCTAGCGGGTCCCTCCCCGGCAGATACGCAGTATTTT. Amino acids: CASSLGLAGPSPADTQYF.

This chain connects TRBV28 to TRBJ1-1; a weak D match, TRBD1 (5 bases). This CDR3 has 14 residues. Trimming shortened V by 7 bases and J by 1 base, and 13 bases separated the two germline ends. The germline V gene encodes CDR1 MDHEN and CDR2 SYDVKM. The CDR3 is CASTQWGGNTEAFF. In DNA, the CDR3 is TGTGCCAGCACCCAATGGGGGGGGAACACTGAAGCTTTCTTT.

The chain employs TRBV24-1 and TRBJ2-7, with D tentatively TRBD2 (5 bases). The CDR3 extends over 12 amino acids. CDR1 KGHDR and CDR2 SFDVKD come from the germline V gene. Deletions cut 9 bases from V and 6 bases from J, with 14 bases between. As DNA, the CDR3 is TGTGCCACCCGAGGGCCCGGTGGCGAGCAGTACTTC. Its translation: CATRGPGGEQYF.

The chain is built from TRBV4-1 and TRBJ2-1; 7 bases map to TRBD2. V was pared by 0 bases and J by 10 bases, with 18 bases of the junction left unmatched. CDR3 size: 18 residues. Germline V CDR1 and CDR2: MGHRA, YSYEKL. This chain's CDR3 is CASSQESVDAGVQGEQFF. For the CDR3, the DNA is TGCGCCAGCAGCCAAGAATCTGTCGATGCGGGAGTTCAGGGAGAGCAGTTCTTC.

In its sample, this clone was seen once. V usage is TRBV5-1 and J usage is TRBJ1-3, with D hard to call. Germline loops: CDR1 SGHRS, CDR2 YFSETQ. The CDR3 is made up of 15 amino acids. The V and J ends lost 0 bases and 0 bases respectively, with 7 bases between them. CDR3 nucleotides: TGCGCCAGCAGCTTGGTAGGGAGCTCTGGAAACACCATATATTTT. This translates into CASSLVGSSGNTIYF.

The chain links TRBV2 to TRBJ1-1, with 7 bases fitting TRBD1. Per germline, CDR1 SNHLY and CDR2 FYNNEI. CDR3 length: 15 amino acids. Germline trimming cut 6 bases from V and 1 base from J; bases unmatched to any gene: 8. The CDR3 loop is CASRKTGTENTEAFF. The DNA of the CDR3 is TGTGCCAGCAGGAAAACCGGGACAGAGAACACTGAAGCTTTCTTT.

This clone occurred once. The chain employs TRBV7-9 and TRBJ1-6, with 8 positions matching TRBD1. With V trimmed by 5 bases and J by 7 bases, 7 bases remained unmatched. Germline loops: CDR1 SEHNR, CDR2 FQNEAQ (reference sequence). CDR3 length: 15 residues. CDR3 residues: CASSPATGGNSPLHF. The CDR3 region has the DNA TGTGCCAGCAGCCCCGCAACAGGGGGGAATTCACCCCTCCACTTT.

On this clone itself: Other nucleotide sequences in the sample specify the same CDR3. This chain connects TRBV10-1 to TRBJ2-2, with 7 positions matching TRBD2. The CDR3 has 14 amino acids. Unmatched junction bases numbered 2, after V lost 3 bases and J lost 4 bases. The V gene's germline CDR1 is WNHNN and CDR2 SYGVQD (reference sequence). CDR3 sequence reads: CASSETGGTGELFF. CDR3 in DNA: TGCGCCAGCAGTGAAACGGGGGGCACCGGGGAGCTGTTTTTT.

This clone was observed a handful of times. V is TRBV5-1 and J is TRBJ1-2; TRBD1 agrees at 10 bases. The CDR3 spans 14 residues. Germline V gives CDR1 SGHRS, CDR2 YFSETQ. With 4 bases clipped from V and 6 bases from J, the junction kept 6 bases outside the gene matches. The CDR3 coding sequence is TGCGCCAGCAGCCCGGGACAGGGGTCAGATGGCTACACCTTC. Its protein is CASSPGQGSDGYTF.

This rearrangement joins TRBV7-2 to TRBJ2-3, with 11 bases fitting TRBD2. The junction had 3 bases not matched to a gene; V was cut back by 3 bases and J by 4 bases. Looked up from germline, CDR1 is SGHTA and CDR2 is FQGNSA. The length of the CDR3 is 15 residues. Written as DNA, the CDR3 is TGTGCCAGCAGCTTGACTAGCGGGAATGCAGATACGCAGTATTTT. It encodes CASSLTSGNADTQYF.

The chain is built from TRBV12-5 and TRBJ2-5; 7 nucleotides line up with TRBD2. Germline values: CDR1 LGHNT, CDR2 FRNRAP. The CDR3 covers 15 residues. Trimming took 7 bases from V and 5 from J; bases not matched to a gene: 13. CDR3 bases: TGTGCTAGTGCCTTACGGGGGGTTCAACGGGAGACCCAGTACTTC. This sequence encodes CASALRGVQRETQYF.

The chain couples TRBV3-1 (or the pseudogene TRBV3-2) to TRBJ1-2, with TRBD1 as a possible D gene (5 bases). Germline V gene sequence: CDR1 LGHDT, CDR2 YNNKEL (reference sequence). The length of the CDR3 is 15 residues. V lost 3 bases and J lost 1, with 12 bases in between. The CDR3 reads CASSHSRVVNYGYTF. In DNA, the CDR3 is TGTGCCAGCAGCCATTCCAGGGTCGTTAACTATGGCTACACCTTC.

The rearrangement uses TRBV11-2 and TRBJ2-5; TRBD2 aligns across 12 bases. Germline V gene sequence: CDR1 SGHAT, CDR2 FQNNGV. The CDR3 is 15 residues long. Losses at the gene ends were 6 bases for V and 5 bases for J; bases not matched to a gene: 7. The CDR3, as DNA: TGTGCCAGCAGTTCTCTAGCGGGGGGGGCGGAGACCCAGTACTTC. This sequence encodes CASSSLAGGAETQYF. Filled out from reference TRBV11-2 and TRBJ2-5, the complete variable domain reads EAGVAQSPRYKIIEKRQSVAFWCNPISGHATLYWYQQILGQGPKLLIQFQNNGVVDDSQLPKDRFSAERLKGVDSTLKIQPAKLEDSAVYLCASSSLAGGAETQYFGPGTRLLVL.

This clone has more than one count but fewer than ten. The chain couples TRBV5-1 to TRBJ1-4; 7 nucleotides line up with TRBD1. Germline-derived CDR1 and CDR2 are SGHRS and YFSETQ. CDR3 length equals 14 residues. Trimming at V came to 0 bases and at J to 8 bases, leaving 4 bases not matched to a gene. In nucleotides, the CDR3 is TGCGCCAGCAGCTTGGGACAGGGCAACGAAAAACTGTTTTTT. This encodes CASSLGQGNEKLFF.

J is TRBJ2-7 and V is TRBV13; perhaps TRBD1 as D (6 bases). Looked up from germline, CDR1 is PRHDT and CDR2 is FYEKMQ (reference sequence). V shed 1 base and J shed 4 bases, with 17 bases lying between them. The CDR3 loop spans 16 amino acids. The CDR3: CASSLDRGQGFYEQYF. CDR3 nucleotide sequence: TGTGCCAGCAGCTTAGATCGGGGACAAGGCTTTTACGAGCAGTACTTC.

This chain links TRBV13 with TRBJ1-1; D is perhaps TRBD1 (5 bases). The germline CDR1 and CDR2 sequences are PRHDT and FYEKMQ (reference sequence). V gave up 5 bases and J gave up 5 bases, with 18 bases separating them. The CDR3 extends over 15 amino acids. The CDR3 DNA is TGTGCCAGCAGCAAAGGAGGGGCAGGAGGTACTGAAGCTTTCTTT. Translated: CASSKGGAGGTEAFF.

V and J are TRBV14 and TRBJ1-4; the D gene is possibly TRBD1 (6 bases). V lost 10 bases and J 6 bases, leaving 15 bases between the germline ends. The CDR3 covers 13 residues. Per the germline V gene, CDR1 is SGHDN and CDR2 is FVKESK. The CDR3 DNA is TGTGCCAACAAGGGGGAACATGATGAAAAACTGTTTTTT. This translates into CANKGEHDEKLFF.

The J gene is TRBJ2-7, the V gene TRBV27; 10 positions match TRBD1. This CDR3 is 18 amino acids long. Germline V CDR1 and CDR2: MNHEY, SMNVEV (reference sequence). Trimming removed 1 base from V and 0 bases from J; junction bases left unmatched: 9. For the CDR3, the DNA is TGTGCCAGCAGTTTATTTTGGGGACAGGGGTCCTCCTCCTACGAGCAGTACTTC. Its translation: CASSLFWGQGSSSYEQYF.